This T cell receptor beta chain was obtained from a study of cytomegalovirus exposure and HLA in healthy donors. Study findings and constraints: A later analysis linked a missense DCLRE1C variant to TCR beta V- and J-gene trimming.

Germline V gives CDR1 SNHLY, CDR2 FYNNEI. The CDR3 extends over 18 amino acids. V lost 2 bases and J lost 5; bases outside the gene matches: 10. Of note for this clone: Its target is not known.

PCR involved 60 Vbeta and 13 Jbeta primers. Authors' analysis steps: As a later analysis found, there were roughly 80 million unique TCR beta chains, of which roughly 11 million were shared. TCRdb keeps only in-frame clones here, not all; method: immunoSEQ multiplex PCR. The DNA was the basis for D and trimming; V, J and clone size are from that table. There are 150,000 or so clones in the sample, with over 2% held by the top ten. The clonotype was recovered from a woman younger than 35 in good health and CMV-seronegative. The chain employs TRBV2 and TRBJ2-3, with 13 bases lining up with TRBD2. Source material: PBMCs. Written as DNA, the CDR3 is TGTGCCAGCAGTGAAATTCGAGGACTAGCGGGAGCGCGAGATACGCAGTATTTT. This sequence encodes CASSEIRGLAGARDTQYF.